The present T cell receptor (beta chain) was sequenced within a study of cytomegalovirus exposure and HLA in healthy donors. V was cut by 3 bases and J by 1 base, with 9 bases left in between. The germline V gene encodes CDR1 GTSNPN and CDR2 SVGIG (reference sequence). The CDR3 has 13 amino acids. The PCR used 60 Vbeta and 13 Jbeta primers. Produced via immunoSEQ multiplex PCR; TCRdb's table is partial and in-frame only. The data hold 160,000 or so clones, with around 77% observed a single time. The sequencing sample was made of PBMCs. The genes are TRBV30 and TRBJ1-1; D gene ambiguous. The receptor comes from a man aged 60 to 69 in good health and CMV-seronegative. CDR3 protein: CAWRTGGNTEAFF. The CDR3 region has the DNA TGTGCCTGGAGGACTGGAGGGAACACTGAAGCTTTCTTT.